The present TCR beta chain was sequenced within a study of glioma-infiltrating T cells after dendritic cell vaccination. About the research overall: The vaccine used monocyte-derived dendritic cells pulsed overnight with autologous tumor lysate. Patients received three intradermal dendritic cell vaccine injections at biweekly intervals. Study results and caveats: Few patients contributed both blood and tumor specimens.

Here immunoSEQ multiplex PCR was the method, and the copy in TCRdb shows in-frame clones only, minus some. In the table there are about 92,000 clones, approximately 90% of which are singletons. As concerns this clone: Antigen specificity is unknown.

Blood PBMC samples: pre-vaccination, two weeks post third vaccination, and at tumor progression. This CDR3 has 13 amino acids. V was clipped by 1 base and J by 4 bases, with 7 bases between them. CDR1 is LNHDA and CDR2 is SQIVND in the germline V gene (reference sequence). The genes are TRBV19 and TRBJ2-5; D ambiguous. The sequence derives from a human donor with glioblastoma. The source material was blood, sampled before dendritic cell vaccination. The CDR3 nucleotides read TGTGCCAGTAGTATAGGACACTCAGAGACCCAGTACTTC. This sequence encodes CASSIGHSETQYF.